This is a list of T cell receptor beta chains from one sample in a study of control samples from healthy donors and cancer patients. The method was immunoSEQ multiplex PCR; TCRdb's version includes in-frame clones alone and lacks a portion of them. The sample carries around 120,000 clones, approximately 90% recorded once. What was sequenced was PBMCs. These receptors were obtained from a woman aged 45-59 years with colorectal cancer. CDR3s include the opening cysteine and the closing phenylalanine or tryptophan. The D gene is left open where the match is weak. Size values are once, few and many counts, or a class for expanded clones, and some rows have none.

abundance,v_gene,j_gene,d_gene,CDR3nt,CDR3aa
NA,TRBV14,TRBJ1-2,NA,TGTGCCAGCAGCCCCAGGGTGGACTATGGCTACACCTTC,CASSPRVDYGYTF
NA,TRBV5-1,TRBJ1-6,TRBD1,TGCGCCAGCAGCTTGGACCAGGGGGCTAATTCACCCCTCCACTTT,CASSLDQGANSPLHF
once,TRBV6-5,TRBJ1-2,TRBD1,TGTGCCAGCAGCCGGGACAGGGAAGCCTATGGCTACACCTTC,CASSRDREAYGYTF
once,TRBV24-1,TRBJ1-5,NA,TGTGCCACCAGGGGGGGGGAGAGCAATCAGCCCCAGCATTTT,CATRGGESNQPQHF
NA,TRBV5-1,TRBJ2-3,TRBD2,TGCGCCAGCAGCCCGGGACTAATCAGCACAGATACGCAGTATTTT,CASSPGLISTDTQYF
NA,TRBV7-2,TRBJ1-1,NA,TGTGCCAGCAGCTTAGTGGCACAGGGTACGAACACTGAAGCTTTCTTT,CASSLVAQGTNTEAFF
NA,TRBV5-1,TRBJ2-5,NA,TGCGCCAGCAGCTTGGACGCCTACCAAGAGACCCAGTACTTC,CASSLDAYQETQYF
NA,TRBV5-1,TRBJ1-1,TRBD1,TGCGCCAGCAGCCAAGGCCGGGACAGCTACACTGAAGCTTTCTTT,CASSQGRDSYTEAFF
NA,TRBV20-1,TRBJ2-3,TRBD2,TGCAGTGCTAGTCAAGCGGGAGGGCCGGATACGCAGTATTTT,CSASQAGGPDTQYF
NA,TRBV28,TRBJ1-2,NA,TGTGCCAGCACCGGGGGGGGGCGCGTCTATGGCTACACCTTC,CASTGGGRVYGYTF
NA,TRBV28,TRBJ1-6,NA,TGTGCCAGCAGTTTGTCCATCGAACATTCACCCCTCCACTTT,CASSLSIEHSPLHF
NA,TRBV14,TRBJ2-2,TRBD2,TGTGCCAGCAGCCCCCCCGGGGGGACCGGGGAGCTGTTTTTT,CASSPPGGTGELFF
once,TRBV11-2,TRBJ1-2,TRBD1,TGTGCCAGCAGCTTAACAGGGGCCTATGGCTACACCTTC,CASSLTGAYGYTF
NA,TRBV7-2,TRBJ2-1,NA,TGTGCCAGCAGCTTAAACAACGGCCGGAATGAGCAGTTCTTC,CASSLNNGRNEQFF
NA,TRBV7-9,TRBJ1-2,TRBD1,TGTGCCAGCAGCCCAACCCCGGGAGGGGGCGGCTACACCTTC,CASSPTPGGGGYTF
NA,TRBV5-4,TRBJ2-5,NA,TGTGCCAGCAGCGGGGGTCGGGGCACCGAGACCCAGTACTTC,CASSGGRGTETQYF
NA,TRBV21-1,TRBJ1-1,NA,TGTGCCAGCAGCAAAGTCCGACAGGGTGCCACTGAAGCTTTCTTT,CASSKVRQGATEAFF
NA,TRBV19,TRBJ2-2,NA,TGTGCCAGTAGTAAGGGACAAAACACCGGGGAGCTGTTTTTT,CASSKGQNTGELFF
NA,TRBV24-1,TRBJ1-5,NA,TGTGCCACCAGTGACCGGACAGACGCTCAGCCCCAGCATTTT,CATSDRTDAQPQHF
few,TRBV30,TRBJ1-1,NA,TGTGCCTGGAGTACGAGCAGGGCCTGGGAAATGAACACTGAAGCTTTCTTT,CAWSTSRAWEMNTEAFF
NA,TRBV5-8,TRBJ1-1,NA,TGTGCCAGCAGATGGGGGGGGGAGAGGACCACTGAAGCTTTCTTT,CASRWGGERTTEAFF
NA,TRBV6-1,TRBJ2-7,TRBD2,TGTGCCAGCAGTGAGATGGCTAGCGGGGAAATCTCCTACGAGCAGTACTTC,CASSEMASGEISYEQYF
NA,TRBV9,TRBJ2-5,TRBD2,TGTGCCAGCAGCGTAGGCGGGACTAGCGAAGAGACCCAGTACTTC,CASSVGGTSEETQYF
NA,TRBV6-5,TRBJ2-5,TRBD2,TGTGCCAGCAGTTATACCCCTAGCGGGTACCAAGAGACCCAGTACTTC,CASSYTPSGYQETQYF
NA,TRBV10-3,TRBJ2-2,NA,TGTGCCATCAGTGACCGGACAGAACCCGGGGAGCTGTTTTTT,CAISDRTEPGELFF
NA,TRBV7-2,TRBJ1-6,NA,TGTGCCAGCAGCTTAGTCCCGGCTAGCTCCTATAATTCACCCCTCCACTTT,CASSLVPASSYNSPLHF
NA,TRBV10-3,TRBJ2-2,TRBD1,TGTGCCATCAGAGCGGCGACAGGGGAATATGCCGGGGAGCTGTTTTTT,CAIRAATGEYAGELFF
NA,TRBV7-2,TRBJ1-3,NA,TGTGCCAGCAGCTTAAATAGAGGAAACACCATATATTTT,CASSLNRGNTIYF
NA,TRBV7-9,TRBJ1-1,NA,TGTGCCAGCAGCCGAGGTGGGGCTAACACTGAAGCTTTCTTT,CASSRGGANTEAFF
few,TRBV10-1,TRBJ2-2,TRBD2,TGCGCCAGCAGCCCCATGATAGCGGGCCGCGGGGAGCTGTTTTTT,CASSPMIAGRGELFF
NA,TRBV3-1/TRBV3-2,TRBJ2-2,NA,TGTGCCAGCAGCCAAGAGTACGGCGGGGACACCGGGGAGCTGTTTTTT,CASSQEYGGDTGELFF
once,TRBV12-5,TRBJ2-2,NA,TGTGCTAGTGGTTTGGACAGGGTGAACACCGGGGAGCTGTTTTTT,CASGLDRVNTGELFF
few,TRBV6-5,TRBJ2-6,NA,TGTGCCAGCAGCCAACAGGGAACTGGGGCCAACGTCCTGACTTTC,CASSQQGTGANVLTF
NA,TRBV5-1,TRBJ1-5,NA,TGCGCCAGCAGCTTGGGGGGTTATAGCAATCAGCCCCAGCATTTT,CASSLGGYSNQPQHF
once,TRBV6-5,TRBJ1-2,NA,TGTGCCAGCACGCCGGAGGGTTCTAACTATGGCTACACCTTC,CASTPEGSNYGYTF
NA,TRBV6-5,TRBJ2-7,NA,TGTGCCAGCAGTACTACCTGGCGGGGCGAGCAGTACTTC,CASSTTWRGEQYF
NA,TRBV7-6,TRBJ1-6,NA,TGTGCCAGCAGCTCCGGGACGGACTTTAATTCACCCCTCCACTTT,CASSSGTDFNSPLHF
NA,TRBV13,TRBJ1-1,NA,TGTGCCAGCAGCAAAGGACCAGGGGCGAACACTGAAGCTTTCTTT,CASSKGPGANTEAFF
NA,TRBV5-1,TRBJ1-1,TRBD1,TGCGCCAGCAGCCCCCCAGGGGGGACTGAAGCTTTCTTT,CASSPPGGTEAFF
NA,TRBV28,TRBJ1-2,NA,TGTGCCAGCAGTTTTGGGGGAAATGGCTACACCTTC,CASSFGGNGYTF
NA,TRBV3-1/TRBV3-2,TRBJ2-5,TRBD2,TGTGCCAGCAGCCTGCCGGGACTAGCGGGGGACGAGACCCAGTACTTC,CASSLPGLAGDETQYF
NA,TRBV9,TRBJ1-2,TRBD1,TGTGCCAGCAGCCCTCACAGGGGGCGCCCCTATGGCTACACCTTC,CASSPHRGRPYGYTF
NA,TRBV12-3/TRBV12-4,TRBJ2-3,NA,TGTGCCAGCAGTTTCGCCCGCACAGATACGCAGTATTTT,CASSFARTDTQYF
NA,TRBV10-1,TRBJ2-3,NA,TGCGCCAGCAGTGGGGCTTCAGATACGCAGTATTTT,CASSGASDTQYF
NA,TRBV5-1,TRBJ2-3,NA,TGCGCCAGCAGCAGGGACATTGTTGGCACAGATACGCAGTATTTT,CASSRDIVGTDTQYF
NA,TRBV10-2,TRBJ1-1,TRBD1,TGCGCCAGCAGTGGACAGGGCGTCTCTGAAGCTTTCTTT,CASSGQGVSEAFF
NA,TRBV18,TRBJ1-5,TRBD1,TGTGCCAGCTCACCCGGGACAGGGATTTTTCAGCCCCAGCATTTT,CASSPGTGIFQPQHF
NA,TRBV5-1,TRBJ1-4,NA,TGCGCCAGCAGCTTACAGGAGTCCAATGAAAAACTGTTTTTT,CASSLQESNEKLFF
NA,TRBV28,TRBJ1-6,NA,TGTGCCAGCAGCCTCGAGGTTTCACCCCTCCACTTT,CASSLEVSPLHF
once,TRBV29-1,TRBJ1-3,TRBD1,TGCAGCGTCGAACAGGGGGCTGGAAACACCATATATTTT,CSVEQGAGNTIYF
NA,TRBV19,TRBJ1-1,NA,TGTGCCAGTACCCCCCTGTGGGGGAACACTGAAGCTTTCTTT,CASTPLWGNTEAFF
NA,TRBV5-8,TRBJ2-6,NA,TGTGCCAGCAGCCAACGGTGGGGCGCTGGGGCCAACGTCCTGACTTTC,CASSQRWGAGANVLTF
NA,TRBV5-6,TRBJ1-1,NA,TGTGCCAGCAGGCTACGCGGACCGGGGGACACTGAAGCTTTCTTT,CASRLRGPGDTEAFF
NA,TRBV6-2/TRBV6-3,TRBJ2-1,NA,TGTGCTATCAGCGGGCGGCGGGACAACTCCTACAATGAGCAGTTCTTC,CAISGRRDNSYNEQFF
NA,TRBV30,TRBJ2-7,TRBD2,TGTGCCTGGACATTGGGAGGGAGCACTTACGAGCAGTACTTC,CAWTLGGSTYEQYF
NA,TRBV19,TRBJ1-1,NA,TGTGCCAGTAGTTCTGACGGCAACACTGAAGCTTTCTTT,CASSSDGNTEAFF
once,TRBV5-6,TRBJ2-1,TRBD2,TGTGCCAGCGAAGGGCGGGAGGGAGAGGCCGCCAATGAGCAGTTCTTC,CASEGREGEAANEQFF
once,TRBV4-1,TRBJ2-3,NA,TGCGCCAGCAGCCAACCTTATAGGGGAATGGATACGCAGTATTTT,CASSQPYRGMDTQYF
NA,TRBV28,TRBJ1-1,NA,TGTGCCAGCCAGCCAATAGAGACAGAGGCTGAAGCTTTCTTT,CASQPIETEAEAFF
NA,TRBV5-1,TRBJ2-7,TRBD1,TGCGCCAGCAGCCAAGATCCGGGACAGGGGGCCCCTGGGCAGTACTTC,CASSQDPGQGAPGQYF